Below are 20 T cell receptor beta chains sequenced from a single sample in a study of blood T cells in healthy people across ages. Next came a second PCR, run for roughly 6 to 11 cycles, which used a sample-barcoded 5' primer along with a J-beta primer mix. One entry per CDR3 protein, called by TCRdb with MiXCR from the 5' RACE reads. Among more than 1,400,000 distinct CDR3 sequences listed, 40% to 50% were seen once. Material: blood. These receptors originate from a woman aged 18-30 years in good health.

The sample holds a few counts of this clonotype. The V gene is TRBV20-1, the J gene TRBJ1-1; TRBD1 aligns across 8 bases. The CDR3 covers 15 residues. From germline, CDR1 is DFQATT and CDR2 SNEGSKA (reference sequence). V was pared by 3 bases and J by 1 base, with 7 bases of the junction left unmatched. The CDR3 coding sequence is TGCAGTGCTAGTCCCCGCGGGACAGGGAACACTGAAGCTTTCTTT. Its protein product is CSASPRGTGNTEAFF.

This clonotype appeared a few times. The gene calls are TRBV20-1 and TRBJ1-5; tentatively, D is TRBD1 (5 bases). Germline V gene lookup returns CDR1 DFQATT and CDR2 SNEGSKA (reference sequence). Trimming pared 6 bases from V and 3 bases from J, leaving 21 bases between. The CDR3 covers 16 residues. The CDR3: CSARGGTGSLNQPQHF. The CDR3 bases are TGCAGTGCAAGGGGTGGAACGGGGTCCCTCAATCAGCCCCAGCATTTT.

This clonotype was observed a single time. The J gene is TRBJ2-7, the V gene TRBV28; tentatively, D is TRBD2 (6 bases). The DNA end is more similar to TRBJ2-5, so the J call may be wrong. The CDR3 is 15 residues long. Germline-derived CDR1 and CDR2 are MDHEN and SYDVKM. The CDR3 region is CASSPILRGLKTQYF. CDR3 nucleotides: TGTGCCAGCAGCCCCATTTTGCGGGGTCTGAAGACCCAGTACTTC.

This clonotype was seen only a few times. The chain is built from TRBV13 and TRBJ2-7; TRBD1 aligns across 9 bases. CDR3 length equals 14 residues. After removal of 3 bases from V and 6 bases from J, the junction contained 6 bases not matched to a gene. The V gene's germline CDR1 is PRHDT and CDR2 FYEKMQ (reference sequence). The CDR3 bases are TGTGCCAGCAGCTTCGAGGACAGGGGTCCCGAGCAGTACTTC. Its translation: CASSFEDRGPEQYF.

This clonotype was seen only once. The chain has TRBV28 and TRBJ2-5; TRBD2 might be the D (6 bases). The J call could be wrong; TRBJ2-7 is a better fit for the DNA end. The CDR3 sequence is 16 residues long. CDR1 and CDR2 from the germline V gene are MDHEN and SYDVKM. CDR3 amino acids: CASSFPPSGVSYEQYF. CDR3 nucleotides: TGTGCCAGCAGTTTCCCCCCTTCGGGGGTCTCCTACGAGCAGTACTTC.

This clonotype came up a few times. CDR3 sequence (DNA): TGCAGCGTTGATCGACAGTCTGGCAACAATGAGCAGTACTTC. Translated: CSVDRQSGNNEQYF. The V gene is TRBV29-1, the J gene TRBJ2-1, with a possible D match to TRBD1 (5 bases). TRBJ2-7 explains the end of the DNA better; the J call may be wrong. There are 14 residues in the CDR3. Germline CDR1 SQVTM, CDR2 ANQGSEA.

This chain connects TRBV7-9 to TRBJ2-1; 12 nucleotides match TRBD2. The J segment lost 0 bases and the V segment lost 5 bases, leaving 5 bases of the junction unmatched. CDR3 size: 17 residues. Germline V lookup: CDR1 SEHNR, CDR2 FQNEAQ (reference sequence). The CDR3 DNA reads TGTGCCAGCAGCACGACTAGCGGGGGAAGCTCCTACAATGAGCAGTTCTTC. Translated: CASSTTSGGSSYNEQFF.

CDR3 in amino acids: CASSPRQGLVSNSPLHF. The CDR3 DNA reads TGTGCCAGCAGCCCGCGACAGGGGCTAGTATCTAATTCACCCCTCCACTTT. The rearrangement uses TRBV7-2 and TRBJ1-6; 8 nucleotides align to TRBD1. V dropped 5 bases and J dropped 6; count of bases not matched to a gene: 12. This CDR3 comprises 17 residues. From germline, CDR1 is SGHTA and CDR2 FQGNSA.

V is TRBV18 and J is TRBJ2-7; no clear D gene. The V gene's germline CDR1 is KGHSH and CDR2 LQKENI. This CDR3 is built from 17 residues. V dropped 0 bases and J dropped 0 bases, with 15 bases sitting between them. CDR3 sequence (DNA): TGTGCCAGCTCACCACCTTTGAGCGCCCGGAACTCCTACGAGCAGTACTTC. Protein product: CASSPPLSARNSYEQYF.

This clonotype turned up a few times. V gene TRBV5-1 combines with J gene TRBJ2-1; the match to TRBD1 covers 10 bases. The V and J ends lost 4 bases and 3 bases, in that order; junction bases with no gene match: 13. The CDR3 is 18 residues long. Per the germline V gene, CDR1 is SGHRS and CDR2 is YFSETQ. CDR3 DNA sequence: TGCGCCAGCAGCACTACGGGACAGGGGATGGGGTTCTACAATGAGCAGTTCTTC. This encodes CASSTTGQGMGFYNEQFF.

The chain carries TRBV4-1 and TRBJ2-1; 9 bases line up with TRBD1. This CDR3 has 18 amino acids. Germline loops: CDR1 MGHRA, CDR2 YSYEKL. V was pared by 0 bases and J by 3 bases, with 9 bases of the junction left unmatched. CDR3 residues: CASSQDEGAGQGYNEQFF. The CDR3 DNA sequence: TGCGCCAGCAGCCAAGATGAAGGAGCGGGACAGGGCTACAATGAGCAGTTCTTC.

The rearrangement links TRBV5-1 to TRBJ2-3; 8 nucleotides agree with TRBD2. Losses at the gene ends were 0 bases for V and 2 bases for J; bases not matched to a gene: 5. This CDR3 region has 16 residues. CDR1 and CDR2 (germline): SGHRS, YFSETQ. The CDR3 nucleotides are TGCGCCAGCAGCTTGGGAGCGGGGGTCCCCACAGATACGCAGTATTTT. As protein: CASSLGAGVPTDTQYF.

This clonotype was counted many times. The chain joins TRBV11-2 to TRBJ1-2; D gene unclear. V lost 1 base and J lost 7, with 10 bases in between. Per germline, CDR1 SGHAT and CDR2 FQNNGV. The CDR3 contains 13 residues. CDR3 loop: CASSLASGFGYTF. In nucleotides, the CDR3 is TGTGCCAGCAGCTTAGCCTCGGGATTTGGCTACACCTTC.

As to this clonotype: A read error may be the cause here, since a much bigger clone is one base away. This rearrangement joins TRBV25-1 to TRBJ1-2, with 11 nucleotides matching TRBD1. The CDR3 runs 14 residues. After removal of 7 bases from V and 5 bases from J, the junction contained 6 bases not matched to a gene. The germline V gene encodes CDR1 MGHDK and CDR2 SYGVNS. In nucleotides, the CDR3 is TGTGCCAGCACCGGGACAGGGGGGGTATATGGCTACACCTTC. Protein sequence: CASTGTGGVYGYTF.

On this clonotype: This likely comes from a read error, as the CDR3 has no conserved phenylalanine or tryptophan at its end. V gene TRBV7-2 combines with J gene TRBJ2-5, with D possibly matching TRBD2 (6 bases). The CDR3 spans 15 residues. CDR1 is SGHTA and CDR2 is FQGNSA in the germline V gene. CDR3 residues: CANSSPLEGWETQYY. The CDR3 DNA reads TGTGCCAACAGCTCCCCTCTGGAGGGGTGGGAGACCCAGTACTAC.

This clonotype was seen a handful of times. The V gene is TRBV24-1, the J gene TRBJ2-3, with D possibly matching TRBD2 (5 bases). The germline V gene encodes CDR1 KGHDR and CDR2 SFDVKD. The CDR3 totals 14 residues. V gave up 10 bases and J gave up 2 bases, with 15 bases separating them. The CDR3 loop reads CATSRSENTDTQYF. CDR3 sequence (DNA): TGTGCCACGAGCCGTAGCGAGAACACAGATACGCAGTATTTT.

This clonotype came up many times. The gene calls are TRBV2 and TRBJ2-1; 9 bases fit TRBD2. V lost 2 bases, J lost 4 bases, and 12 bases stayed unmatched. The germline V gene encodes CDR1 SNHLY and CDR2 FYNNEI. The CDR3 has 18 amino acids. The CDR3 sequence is CASSELAGYSDLYNEQFF. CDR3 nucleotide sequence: TGTGCCAGCAGTGAACTAGCGGGATACTCCGATCTTTACAATGAGCAGTTCTTC.

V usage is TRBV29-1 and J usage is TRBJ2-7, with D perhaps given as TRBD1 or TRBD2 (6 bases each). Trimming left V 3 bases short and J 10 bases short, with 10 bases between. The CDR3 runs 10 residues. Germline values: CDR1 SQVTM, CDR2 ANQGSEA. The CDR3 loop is CSVDRGDQYF. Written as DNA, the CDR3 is TGCAGCGTTGATAGGGGGGATCAGTACTTC.

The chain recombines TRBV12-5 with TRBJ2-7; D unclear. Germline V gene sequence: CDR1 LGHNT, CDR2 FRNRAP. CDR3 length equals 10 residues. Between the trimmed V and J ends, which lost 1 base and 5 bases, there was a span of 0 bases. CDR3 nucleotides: TGTGCTAGTGGTTTGGACGAGCAGTACTTC. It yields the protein CASGLDEQYF.

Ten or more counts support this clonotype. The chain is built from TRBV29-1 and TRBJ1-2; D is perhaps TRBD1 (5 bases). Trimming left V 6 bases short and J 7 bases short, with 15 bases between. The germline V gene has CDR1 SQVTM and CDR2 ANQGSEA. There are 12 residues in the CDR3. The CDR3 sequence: CSVQGGDGGYTF. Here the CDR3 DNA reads TGCAGCGTCCAAGGCGGGGACGGTGGCTACACCTTC.